The present T cell receptor beta chain was sequenced within a study of CD8 T cells in ankylosing spondylitis. With respect to this clonotype: Its cognate antigen is unknown.

TCRdb itself ran the 5' RACE reads through MiXCR, one entry per CDR3 protein. The sample yields 220,000 or so distinct CDR3 sequences, about 10% seen once. Germline-derived CDR1 and CDR2 are MNHEY and SMNVEV (reference sequence). This CDR3 is built from 13 residues. With 1 base removed from V and 5 bases from J, the gap between germline ends came to 6 bases. Study-wide points: Ankylosing spondylitis blood appeared to be characterized by a TCR beta motif of 7 to 9 highly homologous variants.

The sequence came from a male donor with ankylosing spondylitis or in good health (not recorded which). Sequencing was carried out using blood, either unsorted or a sorted T cell fraction (not recorded which). V gene TRBV27 combines with J gene TRBJ1-5; no reliable D call. The CDR3: CASSLFRDQPQHF. Here the CDR3 DNA reads TGTGCCAGCAGTTTATTTAGGGATCAGCCCCAGCATTTT.